Included here is one T cell receptor beta chain sequence, with context. This entry comes from a study of T cells in localized non-small cell lung cancer. Repertoires were generated with immunoSEQ multiplex PCR, while TCRdb's copy carries only in-frame clones and drops some. Altogether 20,000 to 30,000 clones are present, over 70% being singletons, with the ten largest covering approximately 9.5%. Germline V gene sequence: CDR1 SGHRS, CDR2 YFSETQ. The CDR3 totals 14 residues. The germline V and J ends were trimmed by 0 bases and 1 base, with 7 bases remaining between them. This chain joins TRBV5-1 and TRBJ1-1; TRBD1 might be the D (5 bases). This TCR was sampled from a man aged 40 to 70 with stage III squamous cell lung carcinoma. The specimen comprised peripheral blood, sampled before any cancer treatment. In nucleotides, the CDR3 is TGCGCCAGCAGCTTGGGGGGGACGAACACTGAAGCTTTCTTT. The encoded protein is CASSLGGTNTEAFF.